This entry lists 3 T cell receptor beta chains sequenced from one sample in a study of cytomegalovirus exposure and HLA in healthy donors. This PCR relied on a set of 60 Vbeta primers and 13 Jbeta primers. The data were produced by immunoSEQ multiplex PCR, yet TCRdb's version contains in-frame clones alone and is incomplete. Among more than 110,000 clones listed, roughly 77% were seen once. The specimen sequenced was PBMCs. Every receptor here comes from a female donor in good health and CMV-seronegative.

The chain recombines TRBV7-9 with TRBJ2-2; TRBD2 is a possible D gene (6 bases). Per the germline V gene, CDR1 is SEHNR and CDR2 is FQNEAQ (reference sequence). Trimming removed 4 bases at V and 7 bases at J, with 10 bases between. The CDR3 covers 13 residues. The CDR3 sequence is CASSSAGGGELFF. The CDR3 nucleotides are TGTGCCAGCAGCTCCGCCGGGGGCGGGGAGCTGTTTTTT.

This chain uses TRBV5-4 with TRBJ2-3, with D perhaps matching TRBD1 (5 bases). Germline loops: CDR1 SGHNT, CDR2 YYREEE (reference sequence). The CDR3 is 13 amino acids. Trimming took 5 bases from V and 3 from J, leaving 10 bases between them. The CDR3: CASSYQGTDTQYF. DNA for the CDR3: TGTGCCAGCAGTTATCAGGGTACAGATACGCAGTATTTT.

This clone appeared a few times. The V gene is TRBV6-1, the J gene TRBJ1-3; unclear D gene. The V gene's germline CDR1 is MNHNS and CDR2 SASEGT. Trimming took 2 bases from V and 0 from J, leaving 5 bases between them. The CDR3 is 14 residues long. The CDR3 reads CASSEYTSGNTIYF. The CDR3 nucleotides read TGTGCCAGCAGTGAATACACCTCTGGAAACACCATATATTTT.